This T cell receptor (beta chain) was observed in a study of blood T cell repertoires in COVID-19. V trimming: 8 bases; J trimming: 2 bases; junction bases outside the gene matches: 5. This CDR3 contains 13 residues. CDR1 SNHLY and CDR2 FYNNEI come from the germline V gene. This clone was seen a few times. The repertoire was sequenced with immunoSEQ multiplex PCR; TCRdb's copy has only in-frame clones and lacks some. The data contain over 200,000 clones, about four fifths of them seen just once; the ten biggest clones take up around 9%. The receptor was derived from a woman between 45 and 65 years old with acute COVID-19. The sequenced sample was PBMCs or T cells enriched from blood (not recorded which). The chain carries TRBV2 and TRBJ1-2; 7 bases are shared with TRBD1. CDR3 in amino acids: CASGRQGNYGYTF. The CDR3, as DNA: TGTGCCAGCGGGAGACAGGGAAACTATGGCTACACCTTC.